This T cell receptor (beta chain) was profiled in a study of metastatic and nonmetastatic thyroid tumors. As for the study in general: The authors compared repertoires across blood and tumor or nodule tissue from malignant and benign thyroid patients. Overall study results and limits: Reportedly, malignant thyroid tumors had significantly higher TCR beta diversity than benign nodules, in blood and tumor.

This clone rates as medium-sized. Its matching antigen is unknown. Original data processing: Clinicopathological groups differed in CDR3, with these differences serving to build a distant-metastasis classifier for papillary thyroid cancer. With MiXCR, TCRdb reprocessed the PCR reads. TCRdb's processing, not the authors', yielded these V and J calls. The sample includes thousands of clones, roughly a quarter seen only once; the top ten take less than 20%. Each patient went into thyroid surgery without having received any treatment. Trimming took off 7 bases at V and 2 bases at J, with 15 bases between the two ends. Germline V gives CDR1 MNHNS, CDR2 SASEGT. This CDR3 region has 14 residues.

The sequenced material came from tumor tissue. The TCR originated in a female donor with papillary thyroid cancer or a benign thyroid nodule (not recorded which). Some clones in this sample may be carry-over from other donors' samples. The genes are TRBV6-1 and TRBJ2-7; maybe TRBD2 (6 bases). CDR3 residues: CASTRGGTPYEQYF. CDR3 nucleotides: TGTGCCAGCACCCGAGGTGGGACTCCCTACGAGCAGTACTTC.